This T cell receptor beta chain was recorded in a study of tumor-infiltrating lymphocytes in primary liver carcinoma. Study in general: Sequencing of the samples generated roughly 3.65 to 7.5 million productive TCRbeta reads, with similar yields across tissue types.

The input was 500 ng total RNA; TCR beta cDNA was made from it with a constant-region primer. Nested multiplex PCR, run for three rounds with slightly modified ARM-PCR, yielded TCR beta libraries. Rounds one and two of PCR, each of 10 to 11 cycles, were primed with TRBV1-TRBV30 forward primers and a C-beta reverse primer. TCRdb redid the calling of the multiplex PCR reads with MiXCR, one entry per CDR3 protein. This sample has about 43,000 distinct CDR3 sequences; around 70% occur once, and the top ten carry about 19%. About this clonotype itself: One base away lies a much larger clone, so this may be a sequencing read error.

CDR3 length equals 16 residues. Germline lookup yields CDR1 MDHEN and CDR2 SYDVKM. Between roughly 17 and 33 mg of unsorted bulk tissue served as the source from which RNA and DNA were co-extracted. Sampling of every tumor involved five separate regions. These included the tumor centre. Sequencing was done on a sample of liver tumor tissue from sampling region 2. Subset denoted: tumor region T2, inferior pole. This chain links TRBV28 with TRBJ2-7; 9 positions agree with TRBD2. The origin of this receptor is a man between 35 and 55 years old with primary liver carcinoma and hepatitis B virus infection. CDR3 nucleotide sequence: TGTACCAGCAGTTCCCCCGCGGGGGGGACGACCTACGAGCGGTACTTC. This encodes CTSSSPAGGTTYERYF.